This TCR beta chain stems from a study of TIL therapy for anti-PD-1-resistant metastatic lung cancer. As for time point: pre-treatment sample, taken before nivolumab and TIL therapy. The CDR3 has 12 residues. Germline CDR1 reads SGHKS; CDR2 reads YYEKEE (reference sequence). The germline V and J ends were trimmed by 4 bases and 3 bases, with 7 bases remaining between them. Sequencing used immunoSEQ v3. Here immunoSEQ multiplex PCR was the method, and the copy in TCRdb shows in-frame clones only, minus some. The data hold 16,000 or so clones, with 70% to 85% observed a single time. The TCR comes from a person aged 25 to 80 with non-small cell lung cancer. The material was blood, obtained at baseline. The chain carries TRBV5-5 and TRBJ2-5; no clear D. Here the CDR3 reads CASSVDEETQYF. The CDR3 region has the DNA TGTGCCAGCAGCGTTGACGAAGAGACCCAGTACTTC.